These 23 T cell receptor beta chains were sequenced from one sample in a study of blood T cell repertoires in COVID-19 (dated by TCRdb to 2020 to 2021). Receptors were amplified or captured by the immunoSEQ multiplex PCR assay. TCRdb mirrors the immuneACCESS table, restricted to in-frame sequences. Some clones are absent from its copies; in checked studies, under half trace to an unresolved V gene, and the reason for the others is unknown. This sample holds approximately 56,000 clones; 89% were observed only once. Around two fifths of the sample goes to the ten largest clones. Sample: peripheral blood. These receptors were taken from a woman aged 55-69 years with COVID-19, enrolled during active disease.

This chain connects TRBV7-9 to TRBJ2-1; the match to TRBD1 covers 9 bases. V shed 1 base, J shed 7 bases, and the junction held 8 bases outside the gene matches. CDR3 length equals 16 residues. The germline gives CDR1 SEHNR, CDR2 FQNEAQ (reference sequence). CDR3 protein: CASSLDSGTGWNEQFF. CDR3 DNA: TGTGCCAGCAGCTTAGATTCGGGGACAGGGTGGAATGAGCAGTTCTTC.

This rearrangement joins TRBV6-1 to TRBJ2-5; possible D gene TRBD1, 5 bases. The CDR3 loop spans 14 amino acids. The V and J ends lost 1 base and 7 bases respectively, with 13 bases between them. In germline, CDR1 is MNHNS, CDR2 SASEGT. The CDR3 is CASSEGQPAGTQYF. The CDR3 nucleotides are TGTGCCAGCAGTGAAGGACAGCCAGCCGGGACCCAGTACTTC.

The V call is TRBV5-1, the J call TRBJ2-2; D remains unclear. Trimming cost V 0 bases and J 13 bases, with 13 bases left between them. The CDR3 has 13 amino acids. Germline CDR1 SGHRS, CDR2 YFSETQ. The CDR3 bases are TGCGCCAGCAGCTTGGGCCCTACTGGTGGGCTGTTTTTT. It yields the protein CASSLGPTGGLFF.

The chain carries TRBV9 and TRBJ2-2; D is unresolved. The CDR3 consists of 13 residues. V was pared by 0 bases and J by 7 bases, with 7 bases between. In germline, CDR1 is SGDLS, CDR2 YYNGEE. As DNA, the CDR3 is TGTGCCAGCAGCGTAGGAGCCCTCGGGGAGCTGTTTTTT. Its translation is CASSVGALGELFF.

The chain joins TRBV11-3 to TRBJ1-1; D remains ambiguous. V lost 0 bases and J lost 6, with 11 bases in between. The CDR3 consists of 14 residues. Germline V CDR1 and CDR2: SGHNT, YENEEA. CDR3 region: CASSLDLGSAEAFF. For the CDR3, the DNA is TGTGCCAGCAGCTTAGATTTAGGGAGCGCTGAAGCTTTCTTT.

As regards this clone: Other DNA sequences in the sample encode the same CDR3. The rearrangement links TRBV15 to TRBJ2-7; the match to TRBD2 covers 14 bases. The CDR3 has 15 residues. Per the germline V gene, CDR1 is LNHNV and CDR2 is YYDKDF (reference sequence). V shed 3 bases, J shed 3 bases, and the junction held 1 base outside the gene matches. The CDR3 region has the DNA TGTGCCACCAGCAGGGGGACTAGCGGGAGCTACGAGCAGTACTTC. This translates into CATSRGTSGSYEQYF.

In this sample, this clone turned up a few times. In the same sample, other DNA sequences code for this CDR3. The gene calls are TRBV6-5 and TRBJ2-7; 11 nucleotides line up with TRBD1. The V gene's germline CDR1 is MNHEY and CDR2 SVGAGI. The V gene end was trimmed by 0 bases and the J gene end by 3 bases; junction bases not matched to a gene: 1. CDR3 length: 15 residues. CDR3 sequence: CASSYSGQGVYEQYF. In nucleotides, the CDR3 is TGTGCCAGCAGTTACTCGGGACAGGGGGTCTACGAGCAGTACTTC.

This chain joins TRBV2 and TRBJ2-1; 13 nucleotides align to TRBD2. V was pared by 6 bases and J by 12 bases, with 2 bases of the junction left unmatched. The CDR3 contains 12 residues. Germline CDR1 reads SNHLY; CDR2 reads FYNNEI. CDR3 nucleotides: TGTGCCAGCAGCGGGACTAGCGGGGTGCAGTTCTTC. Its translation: CASSGTSGVQFF.

For the CDR3, the DNA is TGTGCCAGCAACATCGTCGGCGGGAGCGATGAGCAGTTCTTC. This sequence encodes CASNIVGGSDEQFF. This chain joins TRBV19 and TRBJ2-1; TRBD2 matches at 7 bases. Trimming took 9 bases from V and 8 from J; bases not matched to a gene: 13. The CDR3 is made up of 14 amino acids. The germline V gene encodes CDR1 LNHDA and CDR2 SQIVND (reference sequence).

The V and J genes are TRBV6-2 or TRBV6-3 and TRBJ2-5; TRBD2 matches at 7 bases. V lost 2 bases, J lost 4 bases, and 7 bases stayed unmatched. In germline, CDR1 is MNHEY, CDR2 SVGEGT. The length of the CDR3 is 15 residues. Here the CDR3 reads CASSYLKRGGETQYF. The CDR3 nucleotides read TGTGCCAGCAGTTACCTTAAGCGGGGTGGAGAGACCCAGTACTTC.

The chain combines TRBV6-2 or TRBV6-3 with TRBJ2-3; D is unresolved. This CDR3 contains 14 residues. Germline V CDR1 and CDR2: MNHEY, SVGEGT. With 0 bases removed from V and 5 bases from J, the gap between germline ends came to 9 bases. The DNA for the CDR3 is TGTGCCAGCAGTTACTCGAACTACGGAGATACGCAGTATTTT. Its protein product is CASSYSNYGDTQYF.

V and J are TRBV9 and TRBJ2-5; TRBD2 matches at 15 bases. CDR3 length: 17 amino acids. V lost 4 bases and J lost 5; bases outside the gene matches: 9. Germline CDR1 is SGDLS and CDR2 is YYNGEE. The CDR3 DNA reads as TGTGCCAGCAGCCCGGGACTAGCGGGAGGAGGACCCGAGACCCAGTACTTC. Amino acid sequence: CASSPGLAGGGPETQYF.

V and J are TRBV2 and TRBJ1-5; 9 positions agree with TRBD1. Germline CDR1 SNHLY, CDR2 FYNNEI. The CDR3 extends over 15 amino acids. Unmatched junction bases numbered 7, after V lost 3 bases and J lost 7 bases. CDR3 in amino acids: CASSELQGAGQPQHF. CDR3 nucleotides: TGTGCCAGCAGTGAGCTACAGGGGGCAGGGCAGCCCCAGCATTTT.

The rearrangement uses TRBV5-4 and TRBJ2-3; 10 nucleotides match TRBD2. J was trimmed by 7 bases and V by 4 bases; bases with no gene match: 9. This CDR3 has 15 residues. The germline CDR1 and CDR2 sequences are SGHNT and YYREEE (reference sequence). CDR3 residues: CASSPPETSGHTQYF. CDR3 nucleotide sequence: TGTGCCAGCAGCCCCCCGGAGACTAGCGGGCATACGCAGTATTTT.

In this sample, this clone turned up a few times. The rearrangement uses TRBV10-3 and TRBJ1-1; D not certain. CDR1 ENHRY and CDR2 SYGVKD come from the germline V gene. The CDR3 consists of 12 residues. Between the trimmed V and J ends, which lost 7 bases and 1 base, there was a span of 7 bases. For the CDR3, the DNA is TGTGCCATCACTTCAGGGAACACTGAAGCTTTCTTT. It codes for CAITSGNTEAFF.

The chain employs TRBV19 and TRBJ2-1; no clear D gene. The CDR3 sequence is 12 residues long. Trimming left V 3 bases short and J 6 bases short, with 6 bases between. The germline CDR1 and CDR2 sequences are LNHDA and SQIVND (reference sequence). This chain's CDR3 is CASSIDTNEQFF. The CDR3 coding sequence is TGTGCCAGTAGTATCGACACCAATGAGCAGTTCTTC.

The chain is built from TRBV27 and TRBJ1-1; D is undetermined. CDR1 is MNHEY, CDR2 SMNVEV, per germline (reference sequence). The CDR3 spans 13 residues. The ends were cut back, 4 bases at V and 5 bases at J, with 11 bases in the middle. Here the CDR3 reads CASSSHSGTEAFF. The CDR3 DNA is TGTGCCAGCAGTTCTCATTCGGGGACTGAAGCTTTCTTT.

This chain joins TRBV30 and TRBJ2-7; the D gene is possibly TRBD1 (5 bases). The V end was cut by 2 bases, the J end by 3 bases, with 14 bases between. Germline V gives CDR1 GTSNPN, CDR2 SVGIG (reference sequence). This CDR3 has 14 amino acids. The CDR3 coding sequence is TGTGCCTGGAGTAATTTAGGGGTTTTCTACGAGCAGTACTTC. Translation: CAWSNLGVFYEQYF.

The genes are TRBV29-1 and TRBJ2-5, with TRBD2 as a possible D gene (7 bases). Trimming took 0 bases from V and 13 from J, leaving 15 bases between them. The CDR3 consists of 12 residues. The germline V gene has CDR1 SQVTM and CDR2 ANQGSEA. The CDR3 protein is CSVEEGGAHTYF. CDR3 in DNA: TGCAGCGTTGAAGAGGGGGGGGCCCACACGTACTTC.

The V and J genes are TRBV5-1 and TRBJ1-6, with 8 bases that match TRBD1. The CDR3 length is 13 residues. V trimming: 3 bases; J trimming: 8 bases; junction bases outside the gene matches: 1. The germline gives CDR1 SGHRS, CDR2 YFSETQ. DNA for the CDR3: TGCGCCAGCAGCTGGGGACAGGATTCACCCCTCCACTTT. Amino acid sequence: CASSWGQDSPLHF.

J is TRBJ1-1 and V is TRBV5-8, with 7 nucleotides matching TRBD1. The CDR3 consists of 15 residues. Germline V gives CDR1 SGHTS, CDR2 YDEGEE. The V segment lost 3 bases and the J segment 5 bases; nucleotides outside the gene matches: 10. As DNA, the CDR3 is TGTGCCAGCAGCTGGGGGGACAGCCGAGGGACTGAAGCTTTCTTT. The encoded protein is CASSWGDSRGTEAFF.

Here the CDR3 DNA reads TGCGCCAGCAGCCAGAGCGGGGGGATCAACAATGAGCAGTTCTTC. This gives the protein CASSQSGGINNEQFF. The gene calls are TRBV4-3 and TRBJ2-1, with 9 bases that match TRBD2. Per germline, CDR1 LGHNA and CDR2 YSLEER. CDR3 size: 15 residues. After removal of 3 bases from V and 5 bases from J, the junction contained 5 bases not matched to a gene.

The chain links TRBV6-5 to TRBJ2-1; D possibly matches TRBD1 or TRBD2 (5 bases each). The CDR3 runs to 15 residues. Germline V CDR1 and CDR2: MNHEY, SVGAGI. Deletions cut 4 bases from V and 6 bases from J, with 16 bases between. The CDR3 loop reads CASSSSGLRGNEQFF. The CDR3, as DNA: TGTGCCAGCAGTTCCTCAGGGCTTCGGGGCAATGAGCAGTTCTTC.